The sample holds one count of the clone carrying this T cell receptor beta chain. The target antigen is unknown. The CDR3 consists of 14 residues. Germline V CDR1 and CDR2: SEHNR, FQNEAQ (reference sequence). The germline V and J ends were trimmed by 5 bases and 3 bases, with 14 bases remaining between them. Generated by immunoSEQ multiplex PCR, the TCRdb table keeps only in-frame clones and is missing some. The sample has millions of clones; about 92% are singletons. This entry comes from a study of shared clonotypes between healthy human individuals. Study results and caveats: Some naive CD4 clonotypes, about 5.5%, turned up in common across a few donors.

The naive CD8 population came from CD45RO-negative cells selected for CCR7, without terminally differentiated effector memory CD45RA+ cells. The sequenced sample was naive CD8+ T cells from PBMCs. The receptor was derived from a man aged 18 to 29 in good health. Some clones in this sample may be carry-over from other donors' samples. This chain links TRBV7-9 with TRBJ2-7; D may be TRBD1 or TRBD2 (6 bases each). The CDR3 DNA is TGTGCCAGCAGCGTGCCAGGAGGGGGCTACGAGCAGTACTTC. This sequence encodes CASSVPGGGYEQYF. Supplemented by reference TRBV7-9 and TRBJ2-7, the full variable domain reads DTGVSQNPRHKITKRGQNVTFRCDPISEHNRLYWYRQTLGQGPEFLTYFQNEAQLEKSRLLSDRFSAERPKGSFSTLEIQRTEQGDSAMYLCASSVPGGGYEQYFGPGTRLTVT.